Presented here are 15 T cell receptor beta chains from one specimen sequenced in a study of T cell responses to AZD1222 COVID-19 vaccine. Produced via immunoSEQ multiplex PCR; TCRdb's table is partial and in-frame only. This table holds fewer than 130,000 clones, about nine tenths found once. The source material was peripheral blood, sampled on day 0 of AZD1222 vaccination. These TCRs come from an adult in good health.

The rearrangement links TRBV30 to TRBJ2-1; 9 bases align to TRBD2. V dropped 3 bases and J dropped 7; count of bases not matched to a gene: 4. From germline, CDR1 is GTSNPN and CDR2 SVGIG (reference sequence). The CDR3 is 13 residues long. CDR3 sequence reads: CAWSWLAGNEQFF. The CDR3 region has the DNA TGTGCCTGGAGCTGGCTAGCGGGGAATGAGCAGTTCTTC. Combining the CDR3 with reference TRBV30 and TRBJ2-1 gives the whole variable domain SQTIHQWPATLVQPVGSPLSLECTVEGTSNPNLYWYRQAAGRGLQLLFYSVGIGQISSEVPQNLSASRPQDRQFILSSKKLLLSDSGFYLCAWSWLAGNEQFFGPGTRLTVL.

V is TRBV29-1 and J is TRBJ2-7; D call uncertain. CDR1 SQVTM and CDR2 ANQGSEA come from the germline V gene. This CDR3 has 14 residues. With 4 bases removed from V and 0 bases from J, the gap between germline ends came to 13 bases. CDR3 loop: CSVVGLRSSYEQYF. As DNA, the CDR3 is TGCAGCGTTGTTGGGCTGAGGAGCTCCTACGAGCAGTACTTC.

This clone was observed a single time. The chain employs TRBV3-1 (or the pseudogene TRBV3-2) and TRBJ1-1, with TRBD1 matching 7 bases. The V gene end was trimmed by 4 bases and the J gene end by 0 bases; junction bases not matched to a gene: 2. The CDR3 runs to 14 residues. In germline, CDR1 is LGHDT, CDR2 YNNKEL (reference sequence). The CDR3 loop is CASSRDSLNTEAFF. Written as DNA, the CDR3 is TGTGCCAGCAGCCGGGACAGCCTGAACACTGAAGCTTTCTTT.

This chain uses TRBV18 with TRBJ1-4, with unresolved D. V was trimmed by 0 bases and J by 0 bases, leaving 8 bases between them. CDR1 KGHSH and CDR2 LQKENI come from the germline V gene. This CDR3 contains 16 residues. CDR3 nucleotide sequence: TGTGCCAGCTCACCACCGCAGGATACAACTAATGAAAAACTGTTTTTT. It encodes CASSPPQDTTNEKLFF. The full variable domain, in which reference TRBV18 and TRBJ1-4 provide the parts outside the CDR3, is NAGVMQNPRHLVRRRGQEARLRCSPMKGHSHVYWYRQLPEEGLKFMVYLQKENIIDESGMPKERFSAEFPKEGPSILRIQQVVRGDSAAYFCASSPPQDTTNEKLFFGSGTQLSVL.

This chain connects TRBV27 to TRBJ1-1, with 11 bases that match TRBD1. The V and J ends lost 2 bases and 7 bases, in that order; junction bases with no gene match: 9. Germline CDR1 is MNHEY and CDR2 is SMNVEV (reference sequence). The CDR3 totals 16 residues. The CDR3 spells CASSLNGQGARFEAFF. The CDR3 region has the DNA TGTGCCAGCAGTTTAAACGGACAGGGGGCGCGTTTTGAAGCTTTCTTT.

The CDR3 nucleotides read TGTGCCAGCAGCGTTGCGGAGATCGGTAGCACAGATACGCAGTATTTT. Translation: CASSVAEIGSTDTQYF. The chain recombines TRBV5-4 with TRBJ2-3; D uncertain. The V end was cut by 4 bases, the J end by 0 bases, with 15 bases between. Germline V gene data show CDR1 as SGHNT and CDR2 as YYREEE (reference sequence). The CDR3 has 16 amino acids.

The chain recombines TRBV15 with TRBJ2-6; 7 bases align to TRBD1. CDR1 and CDR2 from the germline V gene are LNHNV and YYDKDF (reference sequence). The CDR3 sequence is 15 residues long. The V gene end was trimmed by 1 base and the J gene end by 10 bases; junction bases not matched to a gene: 7. This CDR3 is CATSRGGTASNVLTF. The CDR3 DNA is TGTGCCACCAGCAGAGGGGGGACAGCCTCTAACGTCCTGACTTTC.

This clone was counted once. The CDR3 nucleotides are TGTGCCATCAGTGAGATCCGGGGGGGAAATGAGCAGTTCTTC. Its protein product is CAISEIRGGNEQFF. The chain couples TRBV10-3 to TRBJ2-1; 8 bases map to TRBD2. There are 14 residues in the CDR3. The ends lost 2 bases at V and 7 bases at J; junction bases unmatched: 4. Looked up from germline, CDR1 is ENHRY and CDR2 is SYGVKD.

The chain combines TRBV7-8 with TRBJ1-4; D gene ambiguous. The germline V gene encodes CDR1 SGHVS and CDR2 FQNEAQ. Trimming took off 2 bases at V and 3 bases at J, with 7 bases between the two ends. The CDR3 consists of 14 residues. This CDR3 is CASSLRQSNEKLFF. The DNA for the CDR3 is TGTGCCAGCAGCTTACGGCAGTCTAATGAAAAACTGTTTTTT.

The table lists this clone with a count of one. This chain connects TRBV19 to TRBJ1-1; TRBD1 matches at 8 bases. CDR1 is LNHDA, CDR2 SQIVND, per germline (reference sequence). This CDR3 comprises 15 residues. With 5 bases clipped from V and 1 base from J, the junction kept 6 bases outside the gene matches. The CDR3 protein is CASSATGGPNTEAFF. The CDR3 DNA follows: TGTGCCAGTAGTGCAACAGGGGGACCGAACACTGAAGCTTTCTTT.

The chain has TRBV28 and TRBJ2-1; 8 bases agree with TRBD2. The germline V gene has CDR1 MDHEN and CDR2 SYDVKM. CDR3 size: 14 residues. Germline trimming cut 5 bases from V and 7 bases from J; bases unmatched to any gene: 7. CDR3 residues: CASSPPPGGNEQFF. DNA of the CDR3: TGTGCCAGCAGTCCCCCCCCGGGGGGGAATGAGCAGTTCTTC.

The V call is TRBV28, the J call TRBJ2-3, with TRBD1 matching 9 bases. Germline V gene lookup returns CDR1 MDHEN and CDR2 SYDVKM. The CDR3 runs to 15 residues. After removal of 5 bases from V and 3 bases from J, the junction contained 6 bases not matched to a gene. The CDR3 nucleotides are TGTGCCAGCAGTACCGCCGGGACAGGGACAGATACGCAGTATTTT. Protein sequence: CASSTAGTGTDTQYF. The entire variable domain, with the rest obtained from reference TRBV28 and TRBJ2-3, is as follows: DVKVTQSSRYLVKRTGEKVFLECVQDMDHENMFWYRQDPGLGLRLIYFSYDVKMKEKGDIPEGYSVSREKKERFSLILESASTNQTSMYLCASSTAGTGTDTQYFGPGTRLTVL.

This chain connects TRBV18 to TRBJ2-2; D ambiguous. The CDR3 has 16 amino acids. Trimming pared 4 bases from V and 0 bases from J, leaving 12 bases between. In germline, CDR1 is KGHSH, CDR2 LQKENI. CDR3 sequence reads: CASSRRTSSNTGELFF. In DNA form, the CDR3 reads TGTGCCAGCTCACGACGTACGAGCTCGAACACCGGGGAGCTGTTTTTT. The complete variable domain, with remaining parts taken from reference TRBV18 and TRBJ2-2, reads NAGVMQNPRHLVRRRGQEARLRCSPMKGHSHVYWYRQLPEEGLKFMVYLQKENIIDESGMPKERFSAEFPKEGPSILRIQQVVRGDSAAYFCASSRRTSSNTGELFFGEGSRLTVL.

The rearrangement uses TRBV30 and TRBJ1-1, with a tentative D call TRBD1 (6 bases). From germline, CDR1 is GTSNPN and CDR2 SVGIG (reference sequence). This CDR3 is 13 amino acids long. Trimming cost V 5 bases and J 5 bases, with 15 bases left between them. Here the CDR3 DNA reads TGTGCCTGGGGCTTGGGGGGGCAAACTGAAGCTTTCTTT. Amino acids: CAWGLGGQTEAFF.

The chain's CDR3 is CASSRRTGRTLYGYTF. Here the CDR3 DNA reads TGTGCCAGCAGTCGTCGGACAGGGAGGACCCTATATGGCTACACCTTC. This chain uses TRBV5-6 with TRBJ1-2; 8 nucleotides match TRBD1. V shed 5 bases, J shed 5 bases, and the junction held 14 bases outside the gene matches. Germline CDR1 is SGHDT and CDR2 is YYEEEE. This CDR3 spans 16 amino acids.